The source of this TCR beta chain is a study of T cells in tuberculosis. The ends were cut back, 3 bases at V and 5 bases at J, with 13 bases in the middle. The germline gives CDR1 KGHSH, CDR2 LQKENI. The CDR3 totals 14 residues. This clone was seen once. The antigen is unknown. Libraries were prepared by immunoSEQ multiplex PCR; TCRdb keeps only in-frame clonotypes and omits some of them. The sample lists over 25,000 clones, nearly 97% occurring once. Notes on the study in general: Cases with active tuberculosis were adults, while controls were adolescents. Classification accuracy was around 85% (AUROC around 0.9) with the GMM-specific repertoire.

The sequence was collected from a donor aged 10-29 years with latent tuberculosis or without tuberculosis infection. Sequencing was performed on PBMCs. V usage is TRBV18 and J usage is TRBJ2-5; D is unresolved. CDR3 coding DNA: TGTGCCAGCTCACCCCCATCGGGTTTTGAGACCCAGTACTTC. It translates to CASSPPSGFETQYF.